This T cell receptor beta chain comes out of a study of blood T cell repertoires in COVID-19. Trimming shortened V by 8 bases and J by 7 bases, and 20 bases separated the two germline ends. The germline gives CDR1 MDHEN, CDR2 SYDVKM. CDR3 size: 14 residues. Using immunoSEQ multiplex PCR, the repertoire was profiled, and TCRdb retains in-frame clones only, with some absent. In the table there are about 260,000 clones, roughly 90% of which are singletons. This receptor was taken from a human donor in a cohort sampled during active COVID-19. The chain links TRBV28 to TRBJ1-1; the D gene is possibly TRBD1 (6 bases). Sequenced input: peripheral blood. This CDR3 reads CASVDSGVRNEAFF. CDR3 in DNA: TGTGCCAGCGTGGACAGTGGGGTCCGAAATGAAGCTTTCTTT.